This T cell receptor beta chain is from a study of cytomegalovirus exposure and HLA in healthy donors. With 8 bases clipped from V and 8 bases from J, the junction kept 12 bases outside the gene matches. The CDR3 covers 15 residues. Germline lookup yields CDR1 SGHTA and CDR2 FQGNSA. It was the roughly 130-subject validation cohort, separate from the roughly 700-subject first cohort, to which the donors belonged. Clones were sequenced by immunoSEQ multiplex PCR, and TCRdb holds only the in-frame ones, with some missing. Of some 150,000 clones listed, approximately 86% are singletons. Sequenced: PBMCs. V is TRBV7-2 and J is TRBJ1-4, with TRBD1 identical over 9 bases. The sequence came from a man aged 18 to 29 in good health and CMV-seropositive. The CDR3: CASRSSDRGEEKLFF. CDR3 coding DNA: TGTGCCAGCCGATCCTCGGACAGGGGAGAAGAAAAACTGTTTTTT.